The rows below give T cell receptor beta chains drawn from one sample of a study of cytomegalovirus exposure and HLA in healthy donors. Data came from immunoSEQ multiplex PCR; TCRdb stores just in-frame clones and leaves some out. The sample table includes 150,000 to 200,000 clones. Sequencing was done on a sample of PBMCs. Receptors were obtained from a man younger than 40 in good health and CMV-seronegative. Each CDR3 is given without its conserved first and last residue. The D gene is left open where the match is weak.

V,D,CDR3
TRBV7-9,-,ASSSVPSSGNEQF
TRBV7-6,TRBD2,ASSLGWTSGRVTSNTGELV
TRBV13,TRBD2,ASSLNHGGWTREPRETQY
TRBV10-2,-,ASSQVWVNEKLF
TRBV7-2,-,ASSPGEFGVGYT
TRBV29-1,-,SVEAQKNTEAF
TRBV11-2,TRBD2,ASSLDGGGRYNEQF
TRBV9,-,ASSGQDEKLF
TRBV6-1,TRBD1,ASSRQGYSNQPQH
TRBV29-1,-,SVGGGALASPYNEQF
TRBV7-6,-,ASSSTGTNTEAF
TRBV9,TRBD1,ASSVRDRGDEQY
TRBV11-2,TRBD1,ASSLGQGYGYT
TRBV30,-,AWSVAGWDTEAF
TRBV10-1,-,ASSRHITNEKLF
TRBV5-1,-,ASSETGEANTEAF
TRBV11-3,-,ASSLGSFSYNEQF
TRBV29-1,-,SVPRTDMNTEAF
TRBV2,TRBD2,ARSGGGGPSYEQY
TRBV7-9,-,ASSSPGASLSGNTIY
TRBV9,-,ASSATDGGYQPQH
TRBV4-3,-,ASSQALHRNSYNEQF